A selection of T cell receptor beta chains follows, all from one sample in a study of T-cell memory formation after mild COVID-19. Via MiXCR, TCRdb re-called the 5' RACE reads, giving one row per CDR3 protein. The repertoire holds hundreds of thousands of distinct CDR3 sequences, with 25% to 30% as singletons. Source material: PBMCs or a T cell subset sorted from them (not recorded which). The receptors were gathered from an adult woman who had mild COVID-19 (a few samples of this study predate the infection). Cell type and time point are not known. Each CDR3 is given with its conserved first and last residue. Fields, in order: CDR3 length, V gene, D gene, J gene, clone size, CDR3 DNA, CDR3 protein. D genes are given only for firm matches. Some rows mark clone size as missing; the rest say once, few, many or name a class of expanded clone.

15	TRBV7-6	NA	TRBJ2-5	NA	TGTGCCAGCAGCGCCAGAACCAGGGTACAAGAGACCCAGTACTTC	CASSARTRVQETQYF
17	TRBV5-1	TRBD2	TRBJ2-1	few	TGCGCCAGCAGCTGGGGCCTAGCGGGGGTTTCCTACAATGAGCAGTTCTTC	CASSWGLAGVSYNEQFF
15	TRBV19	NA	TRBJ2-1	NA	TGTGCCAGTAGTCTCGACAGGGGAGGGGGTAATGAGCAGTTCTTC	CASSLDRGGGNEQFF
14	TRBV7-9	NA	TRBJ2-3	NA	TGTGCCAGCAGCGAGCGGTCTTGGCGAGATACGCAGTATTTT	CASSERSWRDTQYF
14	TRBV20-1	NA	TRBJ2-7	few	TGCAGTGCTAGAGGTGGGGGTTCCACCTACGAGCAGTACTTC	CSARGGGSTYEQYF
14	TRBV5-1	NA	TRBJ1-2	few	TGCGCCAGCAGCGCGGACACAACTAACTATGGCTACACCTTC	CASSADTTNYGYTF
11	TRBV6-6	NA	TRBJ1-4	few	TGTGCCAGCCAGGTTGATGAAAAACTGTTTTTT	CASQVDEKLFF
15	TRBV7-2	NA	TRBJ1-3	NA	TGTGCCAGCAGCTCGCACAGGAGCTCTGGAAACACCATATATTTT	CASSSHRSSGNTIYF
14	TRBV14	NA	TRBJ2-7	few	TGTGCCAGCAGCCAAGGGGAAGGTGTTGATCTTCCGTACTTC	CASSQGEGVDLPYF
15	TRBV20-1	TRBD2	TRBJ2-7	NA	TGCAGTGCTAGAGATTCTGAGCGGGGGTTTTACGAGCAGTACTTC	CSARDSERGFYEQYF
14	TRBV24-1	TRBD1	TRBJ2-7	few	TGTGCCACCAGCCCCGGGACAGGGACCTACGAGCAGTACTTC	CATSPGTGTYEQYF